Ten or more counts support the clone carrying this T cell receptor beta chain. The antigen is unknown. The sample belongs to a study of T-cell memory formation after mild COVID-19. The study's findings and limits: Second-wave clones with a day 37 peak had unconfirmed SARS-CoV-2 specificity. The study detected some responding clones in pre-infection memory, suggesting cross-reactive memory joined.

Sample barcodes and UMIs were carried by the TCR alpha and TCR beta cDNA libraries that 5'RACE generated with constant-segment primers. TCRdb reprocessed the 5' RACE reads via MiXCR and lists one record per CDR3 protein. The sample comprises some 100,000 distinct CDR3 sequences, 11% of which are singletons, and 40% rests with the top ten. Germline loops: CDR1 MGHRA, CDR2 YSYEKL. The CDR3 consists of 14 residues. The ends were cut back, 4 bases at V and 3 bases at J, with 12 bases in the middle. The sequence derives from a man younger than 35 who had mild COVID-19 (a few samples of this study predate the infection). Cell type and time point are not known. The chain combines TRBV4-1 with TRBJ2-5; D possibly corresponds to TRBD2 (5 bases). The specimen was PBMCs or a T cell subset sorted from them (not recorded which). The CDR3 sequence is CASSPLPGKETQYF. CDR3 coding DNA: TGCGCCAGCAGCCCCCTCCCGGGGAAAGAGACCCAGTACTTC.